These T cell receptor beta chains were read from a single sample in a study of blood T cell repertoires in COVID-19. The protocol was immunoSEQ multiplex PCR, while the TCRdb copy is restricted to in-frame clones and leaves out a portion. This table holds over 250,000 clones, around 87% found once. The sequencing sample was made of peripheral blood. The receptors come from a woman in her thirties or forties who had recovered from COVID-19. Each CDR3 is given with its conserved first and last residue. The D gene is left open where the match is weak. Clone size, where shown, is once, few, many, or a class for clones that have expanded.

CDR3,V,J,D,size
CASSLAGAGDSPLHF,TRBV5-5,TRBJ1-6,.,.
CASSRGDSNTGELFF,TRBV5-1,TRBJ2-2,TRBD2,.
CASSEDHWDYYGYTF,TRBV6-1,TRBJ1-2,.,.
CASSLDNRADTQYF,TRBV7-8,TRBJ2-3,.,.
CASSTSGQFYNEQFF,TRBV9,TRBJ2-1,TRBD1,.
CASSVEEGAQGYTF,TRBV9,TRBJ1-2,TRBD1,.
CASSWDSGNTEAFF,TRBV5-4,TRBJ1-1,.,.
CASSSRGGSLETQYF,TRBV9,TRBJ2-5,TRBD2,.
CASSGGTGRQETQYF,TRBV7-8,TRBJ2-5,TRBD1,.
CSVDTGGSDTQYF,TRBV29-1,TRBJ2-3,TRBD1,.
CSVPKGGDGYNEQFF,TRBV29-1,TRBJ2-1,TRBD2,.
CATSMDSSQPQHF,TRBV15,TRBJ1-5,.,few
CASSFGTLTDTQYF,TRBV7-2,TRBJ2-3,.,.
CASSLARGLNTEAFF,TRBV7-9,TRBJ1-1,.,.
CASSDGTSGGRHVWEQYF,TRBV7-9,TRBJ2-7,TRBD2,.
CASTELGQASYEQYF,TRBV6-5,TRBJ2-7,TRBD1,.
CAISVVAGGPSDTQYF,TRBV10-3,TRBJ2-3,TRBD2,.
CASSPLGRNSGNTIYF,TRBV18,TRBJ1-3,.,.
CASSPQRTGLYNYEQYF,TRBV18,TRBJ2-7,TRBD1,.
CASSFTGTRPQHF,TRBV7-2,TRBJ1-5,.,.
CASRPTGRSSGANVLTF,TRBV11-2,TRBJ2-6,.,few
CASSNLDRGEATGELFF,TRBV27,TRBJ2-2,TRBD1,.
CASNRGAGMDEQFF,TRBV6-5,TRBJ2-1,.,.
CASSPGQGLYEQYF,TRBV27,TRBJ2-7,TRBD1,.
CASTVWTGQMNYEQYF,TRBV7-9,TRBJ2-7,TRBD1,.
CASSWGQGDTQYF,TRBV5-1,TRBJ2-3,.,.
CAISVGGFGTEAFF,TRBV10-3,TRBJ1-1,.,.
CASSYRAGGPPNTGELFF,TRBV6-2/TRBV6-3,TRBJ2-2,TRBD2,.
CASSIRLGRGFEENEQFF,TRBV19,TRBJ2-1,.,.